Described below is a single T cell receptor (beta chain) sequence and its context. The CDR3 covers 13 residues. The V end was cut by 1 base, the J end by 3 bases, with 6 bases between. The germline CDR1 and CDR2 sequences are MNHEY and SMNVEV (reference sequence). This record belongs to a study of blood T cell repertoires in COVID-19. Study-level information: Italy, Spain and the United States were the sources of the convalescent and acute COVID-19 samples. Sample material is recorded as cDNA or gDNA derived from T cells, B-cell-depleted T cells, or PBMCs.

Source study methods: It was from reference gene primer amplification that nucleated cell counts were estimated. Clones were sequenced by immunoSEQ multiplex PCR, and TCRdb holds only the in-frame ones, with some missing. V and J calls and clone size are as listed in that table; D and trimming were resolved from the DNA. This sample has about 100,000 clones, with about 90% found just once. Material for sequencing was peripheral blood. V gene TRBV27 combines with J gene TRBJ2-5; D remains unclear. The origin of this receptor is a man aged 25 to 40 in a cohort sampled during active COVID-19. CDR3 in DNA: TGTGCCAGCAGTTTATTCGGAGAAGAGACCCAGTACTTC. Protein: CASSLFGEETQYF.